This T cell receptor (beta chain) was captured in a study of blood T cell repertoires in COVID-19. As for the study in general: Acute and convalescent COVID-19 samples came from the United States, Italy and Spain.

The germline V gene encodes CDR1 SGHNT and CDR2 YYREEE (reference sequence). The length of the CDR3 is 16 residues. The V gene end was trimmed by 4 bases and the J gene end by 6 bases; junction bases not matched to a gene: 7. A few counts support this clone. Methods used by the authors: Counts of nucleated cells, estimated from reference gene primer amplification, were obtained. The protocol was immunoSEQ multiplex PCR, while the TCRdb copy is restricted to in-frame clones and leaves out a portion. The V and J calls and clone size were taken over from that table, and D and trimming were inferred from the DNA. The table lists about 160,000 clones, approximately 90% of them singletons.

The receptor was isolated from a woman aged 55-70 years with active or convalescent COVID-19. Sequencing input: peripheral blood. This sequence joins TRBV5-4 and TRBJ1-6; TRBD1 matches at 10 bases. CDR3 sequence: CASSQKGQGFNSPLHF. CDR3 sequence (DNA): TGTGCCAGCAGCCAAAAGGGACAGGGGTTTAATTCACCCCTCCACTTT.